Given below is one TCR beta chain in context. The data are from a study of OX40 agonist ivuxolimab in advanced cancers. The germline V gene encodes CDR1 SGDLS and CDR2 YYNGEE. This CDR3 comprises 15 residues. After removal of 0 bases from V and 6 bases from J, the junction contained 4 bases not matched to a gene. Repertoires were generated with immunoSEQ multiplex PCR, while TCRdb's copy carries only in-frame clones and drops some. The sample shows 20,000 to 25,000 clones, roughly 86% of them seen only once. The V and J genes are TRBV9 and TRBJ2-1; 9 bases fit TRBD2. The sample here was CD4+ or CD8+ T cells sorted from blood, taken in a trial of the OX40 agonist ivuxolimab. This clonotype originated in an adult with an advanced solid tumor such as melanoma, head and neck, liver or kidney cancer. DNA of the CDR3: TGTGCCAGCAGCGTAGATCTAGCGGGACCCAATGAGCAGTTCTTC. This encodes CASSVDLAGPNEQFF.